This T cell receptor beta chain was identified in a study of cytomegalovirus exposure and HLA in healthy donors. The count of this clone is one. Its target is unknown. General study findings and limits: The classifier reportedly diagnosed cytomegalovirus status with high specificity and sensitivity. Rare sequences made up most TCRs, while some public TCRs were found in many donors.

Produced via immunoSEQ multiplex PCR; TCRdb's table is partial and in-frame only. The data hold around 150,000 clones, with about 89% observed a single time. Deletions cut 5 bases from V and 3 bases from J, with 16 bases between. The CDR3 loop spans 15 amino acids. CDR1 is SGHVS and CDR2 is FQNEAQ in the germline V gene. The origin of this receptor is a man younger than 35 in good health and CMV-seronegative. Material for sequencing was PBMCs. This chain uses TRBV7-8 with TRBJ1-2; D is possibly TRBD1 (6 bases). The CDR3 loop reads CASSAEQGRYYGYTF. The CDR3 nucleotides read TGTGCCAGCAGCGCCGAACAGGGACGTTACTATGGCTACACCTTC.